This T cell receptor (beta chain) stems from a study of CD8 T cells in ankylosing spondylitis (dated by TCRdb to about 2017). Regarding the research as a whole: To find TCR variants linked to disease, the study profiled T cell receptor beta repertoires in ankylosing spondylitis patients and healthy donors. The full study cohort was made up of under 30 ankylosing spondylitis patients and fewer than 120 healthy donors. Samples of peripheral blood were taken, and for ankylosing spondylitis patients, synovial fluid was collected as well. Beyond this particular receptor, the publication reports: Blood from ankylosing spondylitis patients appeared to be characterized by a TCR beta motif made up of several highly homologous amino acid variants. Some of the motif variants had been reported before in the synovial fluid and blood of reactive arthritis patients, a finding that suggests common disease-initiation mechanisms. Significant enrichment of the disease-linked clones was reported in matched synovial fluid samples from ankylosing spondylitis patients. A CD8+ phenotype was shown by the disease-linked clones, which were found at relatively low frequencies in peripheral blood.

TCRdb names Illumina HiSeq 2500 as the instrument used. Quantitative 5'-RACE with molecular barcodes was the method used to prepare the TCR beta libraries. The study's processing was this. A new computational method, built on a probabilistic model of VDJ rearrangement, was used to identify disease-linked TCR variants. TCRdb cleaned the public reads at Q25 with fastp, built clones with MiXCR and kept in-frame beta chains. Rows with a matching CDR3 protein are joined into one entry that keeps the most common DNA and genes. These V and J calls are TCRdb output, not the study's own analysis. The table for this sample lists some 700,000 distinct CDR3 sequences; roughly 20% of them were counted only once. The ten largest clones represent around 20% of the sample. V is cut by 6 bases and J by 10 bases, and the space between the germline ends is 18 bases. Counted from cysteine to phenylalanine, this CDR3 has 13 amino acids. Only the CDR3 DNA stays, 39 bases, in frame from base 1.

This clonotype occurred a few times. This receptor's antigen is unknown. Base qualities are not provided; no much larger clone lies one nucleotide away. The chain employs TRBV12-3 or TRBV12-4 and TRBJ1-1; the D gene lacks a confident call. The sample was blood, either unsorted or a sorted T cell fraction (not recorded which). This clonotype was obtained from a male donor with ankylosing spondylitis. The CDR3 region reads CASSRRQPAAAFF. The base sequence is TGTGCCAGCAGCCGCAGACAACCCGCCGCAGCTTTCTTT.